Listed below are T cell receptor beta chains from one sample, sequenced in a study of identical twins. MiXCR, applied by TCRdb to the 5' RACE reads, yields one record per CDR3 protein. The table has about 300,000 distinct CDR3 sequences, 10% to 15% seen once. The sample was also reused in another study, on yellow fever vaccine responses in identical twins.

Sequencing was done on a sample of CD8+ T cells sorted from blood. The receptors come from a woman younger than 30 in good health. Both conserved end residues are part of each CDR3.

v_gene	j_gene	CDR3aa
TRBV10-2	TRBJ2-1	CASFGGAEVEQFF
TRBV6-1	TRBJ1-1	CASGKAPGDTEAFF
TRBV29-1	TRBJ2-3	CSVGRGSTDTQYF
TRBV3-1	TRBJ2-2	CASSQGLAGGSLYGELFF
TRBV15	TRBJ1-2	CATSLTGFYGYTF
TRBV29-1	TRBJ2-2	CSVTASNTGELFF
TRBV10-2	TRBJ1-6	CASRPDSSYNSPLHF
TRBV7-9	TRBJ2-7	CASSPPGIGYEQYF
TRBV28	TRBJ1-4	CASSTIATNEKLFF
TRBV4-1	TRBJ2-1	CASSQDETGGSYEQFF
TRBV6-1	TRBJ2-7	CASNEGDGSSEQYF
TRBV14	TRBJ2-1	CASSQDLDYNEQFF
TRBV2	TRBJ2-7	CASSLDRDRDF
TRBV12-3/TRBV12-4	TRBJ2-1	CASSPTDRVYNEQFF
TRBV7-9	TRBJ1-1	CAGTDKNTEAFF
TRBV29-1	TRBJ2-2	CSVGTLSGELFF
TRBV7-8	TRBJ2-7	CASSFSLAGGRYEQYF
TRBV10-1	TRBJ1-1	CASRPGGGSTEAFF
TRBV12-5	TRBJ2-1	CASGLVLTGQGVLAGVSYNEQFF
TRBV27	TRBJ2-1	CASSKPGAASYNERFF
TRBV27	TRBJ2-7	CASSLGGINEQYF
TRBV9	TRBJ2-1	CASSAGLANYNEQFF
TRBV12-5	TRBJ2-3	CASGHRDRGTDTQYF
TRBV7-2	TRBJ2-5	CASSLVGAGGETQYF
TRBV7-9	TRBJ1-4	CASSSTRQGKTNEKLFF
TRBV3-1	TRBJ2-7	CASSQGFAIYEQYF
TRBV27	TRBJ1-1	CASSPPGMNTEAFF
TRBV4-1	TRBJ2-7	CASSQVGSGSYEQYF
TRBV3-1	TRBJ2-1	CASCLAGGASGSYNEQFF
TRBV7-9	TRBJ2-7	CASSSPGDEQYF
TRBV28	TRBJ2-1	CASKPGGLRIGEQFF
TRBV27	TRBJ2-1	CASSFRAGGSDEQFF
TRBV11-3	TRBJ2-7	CASTDGRLHEQYF
TRBV4-1	TRBJ2-3	CASSHPGHGRTTDTQYF
TRBV24-1	TRBJ2-2	CATSSTGELFF
TRBV6-5	TRBJ2-2	CASSYSTGRVSTGELFF
TRBV28	TRBJ1-2	CATQEQGALHGYTF
TRBV9	TRBJ1-5	CASSPGARRDQPQHF
TRBV20-1	TRBJ2-7	CSTRQGATYEQYF